These 32 T cell receptor beta chains came from one sample sequenced in a study of CD8+ T cells in alopecia areata. Stated treatment: oral pan-JAK inhibitor, 5-10 mg twice daily. Reverse transcribed after extraction, RNA yielded cDNA as the sequencing template. Measured with immunoSEQ multiplex PCR; TCRdb has only the in-frame clones, and not every one. Here the sample spans 200,000 to 250,000 clones, 64% being singletons. Specimen: CD4+ T cells sorted from blood, collected at week 4, from a patient treated with tofacitinib. The receptors stem from a human donor with alopecia areata.

V and J are TRBV29-1 and TRBJ1-2; D gene ambiguous. Germline V gene sequence: CDR1 SQVTM, CDR2 ANQGSEA. V was clipped by 8 bases and J by 3 bases, with 19 bases between them. The CDR3 runs 14 residues. In nucleotides, the CDR3 is TGCAGCTCCATGGCCCATTGGCGGTACTATGGCTACACCTTC. Translating it yields CSSMAHWRYYGYTF.

The chain uses TRBV18 and TRBJ2-2; D is possibly TRBD2 (5 bases). Trimming pared 1 base from V and 2 bases from J, leaving 20 bases between. The germline V gene encodes CDR1 KGHSH and CDR2 LQKENI. The CDR3 is 19 residues long. For the CDR3, the DNA is TGTGCCAGCTCACCACGACTTCTAACATTAGAGGGAAACACCGGGGAGCTGTTTTTT. It encodes CASSPRLLTLEGNTGELFF.

This clone appeared a single time. The chain couples TRBV19 to TRBJ2-3, with a weak D call TRBD1 (6 bases). V was shortened by 3 bases and J by 0 bases, with 13 bases between the two germline ends. The CDR3 is 16 amino acids. Germline V gives CDR1 LNHDA, CDR2 SQIVND (reference sequence). The CDR3 DNA is TGTGCCAGTAGTATCGGACAGACCTGGAGCACAGATACGCAGTATTTT. This translates into CASSIGQTWSTDTQYF. The entire variable domain, with the rest obtained from reference TRBV19 and TRBJ2-3, is as follows: DGGITQSPKYLFRKEGQNVTLSCEQNLNHDAMYWYRQDPGQGLRLIYYSQIVNDFQKGDIAEGYSVSREKKESFPLTVTSAQKNPTAFYLCASSIGQTWSTDTQYFGPGTRLTVL.

J is TRBJ2-7 and V is TRBV7-9; 7 bases agree with TRBD1. The CDR3 spans 14 residues. The V and J ends lost 5 bases and 3 bases, in that order; junction bases with no gene match: 7. Germline values: CDR1 SEHNR, CDR2 FQNEAQ (reference sequence). CDR3 residues: CASSVGTADYEQYF. CDR3 in DNA: TGTGCCAGCAGCGTCGGGACAGCGGACTACGAGCAGTACTTC. The whole variable domain, filled in from reference TRBV7-9 and TRBJ2-7, reads DTGVSQNPRHKITKRGQNVTFRCDPISEHNRLYWYRQTLGQGPEFLTYFQNEAQLEKSRLLSDRFSAERPKGSFSTLEIQRTEQGDSAMYLCASSVGTADYEQYFGPGTRLTVT.

This sequence joins TRBV7-2 and TRBJ2-7, with D unclear. The V end was cut by 5 bases, the J end by 4 bases, with 12 bases between. The CDR3 spans 13 residues. The germline V gene encodes CDR1 SGHTA and CDR2 FQGNSA. CDR3 in amino acids: CASSLGQEYEQYF. The CDR3 coding sequence is TGTGCCAGCAGCCTGGGTCAGGAGTACGAGCAGTACTTC.

This clone was seen once. The genes are TRBV30 and TRBJ2-1; D may correspond to TRBD1 or TRBD2 (6 bases each). The CDR3 length is 13 residues. Trimming left V 7 bases short and J 3 bases short, with 13 bases between. Germline CDR1 GTSNPN, CDR2 SVGIG (reference sequence). The CDR3 is CASKRGLYNEQFF. The DNA for the CDR3 is TGTGCCTCCAAACGGGGGCTCTACAATGAGCAGTTCTTC. The whole variable domain, filled in from reference TRBV30 and TRBJ2-1, reads SQTIHQWPATLVQPVGSPLSLECTVEGTSNPNLYWYRQAAGRGLQLLFYSVGIGQISSEVPQNLSASRPQDRQFILSSKKLLLSDSGFYLCASKRGLYNEQFFGPGTRLTVL.

This clone occurred a few times. Other nucleotide sequences in the sample specify the same CDR3. The J gene is TRBJ2-5, the V gene TRBV29-1; 7 bases map to TRBD2. V shed 4 bases, J shed 5 bases, and the junction held 4 bases outside the gene matches. Germline CDR1 SQVTM, CDR2 ANQGSEA. The CDR3 runs to 12 residues. The CDR3 region is CSVAGEGETQYF. CDR3 sequence (DNA): TGCAGCGTTGCGGGGGAGGGGGAGACCCAGTACTTC.

This chain links TRBV4-3 with TRBJ1-2; D remains ambiguous. The germline gives CDR1 LGHNA, CDR2 YSLEER. This CDR3 has 16 residues. V was shortened by 3 bases and J by 6 bases, with 20 bases between the two germline ends. The CDR3 protein is CASSQLRPTGPHGYTF. The DNA of the CDR3 is TGCGCCAGCAGCCAGTTACGACCGACCGGTCCCCATGGCTACACCTTC.

This clone has just a few counts. The J gene is TRBJ1-1, the V gene TRBV7-9; D not certain. Trimming removed 1 base from V and 5 bases from J, with 5 bases in between. Germline assignment: CDR1 SEHNR and CDR2 FQNEAQ (reference sequence). The CDR3 covers 12 residues. CDR3 sequence: CASSLVVTEAFF. CDR3 nucleotides: TGTGCCAGCAGCTTAGTAGTAACTGAAGCTTTCTTT.

This chain connects TRBV2 to TRBJ2-5; possible D gene TRBD2, 6 bases. The CDR3 totals 14 residues. CDR1 SNHLY and CDR2 FYNNEI come from the germline V gene. Trimming stripped 4 bases from V and 7 bases from J, with 16 bases between. The CDR3 is CASSVGGATGTQYF. DNA for the CDR3: TGTGCCAGCAGTGTAGGCGGGGCCACGGGGACCCAGTACTTC.

A word on this clone: Sequence at one end of the junction differs from germline and may be a read error. CDR3 nucleotide sequence: TGCAGCGTTGGGGGACCCACTCCGTCACCACACATTTTC. It codes for CSVGGPTPSPHIF. This rearrangement joins TRBV29-1 to TRBJ2-3; D might be TRBD1 or TRBD2, each matching 5 bases. CDR1 and CDR2 from the germline V gene are SQVTM and ANQGSEA. The CDR3 has 13 amino acids.

The chain uses TRBV13 and TRBJ1-2, with 8 positions matching TRBD1. CDR1 and CDR2 (germline): PRHDT, FYEKMQ (reference sequence). This CDR3 has 14 residues. Unmatched junction bases numbered 7, after V lost 5 bases and J lost 5 bases. CDR3 in DNA: TGTGCCAGCAGCCAGCGGACAGGGCATTATGGCTACACCTTC. This sequence encodes CASSQRTGHYGYTF.

The chain joins TRBV7-9 to TRBJ1-2; TRBD1 aligns across 8 bases. V gave up 5 bases and J gave up 1 base; unmatched junction bases: 9. Germline assignment: CDR1 SEHNR and CDR2 FQNEAQ (reference sequence). CDR3 size: 16 residues. CDR3 sequence: CASSNPGTGVNYGYTF. The CDR3 nucleotides read TGTGCCAGCAGCAACCCCGGGACAGGCGTTAACTATGGCTACACCTTC. Full variable domain (missing parts from reference TRBV7-9 and TRBJ1-2): DTGVSQNPRHKITKRGQNVTFRCDPISEHNRLYWYRQTLGQGPEFLTYFQNEAQLEKSRLLSDRFSAERPKGSFSTLEIQRTEQGDSAMYLCASSNPGTGVNYGYTFGSGTRLTVV.

This clone turned up a few times. The chain recombines TRBV5-6 with TRBJ1-5; maybe TRBD1 (6 bases). The CDR3 has 16 residues. V was clipped by 4 bases and J by 2 bases, with 16 bases between them. Looked up from germline, CDR1 is SGHDT and CDR2 is YYEEEE. The CDR3 DNA reads as TGTGCCAGCAGCCGGGGACACGCGGTGGGCAATCAGCCCCAGCATTTT. Residues: CASSRGHAVGNQPQHF.

The chain recombines TRBV21-1 with TRBJ2-7; the table's D call, TRBD2, was not checked against the DNA. TRBV21-1 is recorded as a pseudogene. This CDR3 spans 15 amino acids. CDR3 amino acids: CASSRGRGRAYEQYF. The CDR3 bases are TGTGCCAGCAGCCGGGGGAGGGGAAGGGCCTACGAGCAGTACTTC.

In DNA, the CDR3 is TGTGCCAGCACAAACCGAGGGAAAGAGACCCAGTACTTC. Translating it yields CASTNRGKETQYF. J is TRBJ2-5 and V is TRBV7-2; D may be TRBD2 (5 bases). Trimming shortened V by 7 bases and J by 3 bases, and 12 bases separated the two germline ends. Germline V gene lookup returns CDR1 SGHTA and CDR2 FQGNSA. This CDR3 has 13 residues.

In DNA, the CDR3 is TGTGCCTGGAGTAAGGGGAATGGAGGGGTCGTAATATATGGCTACACCTTC. Its translation: CAWSKGNGGVVIYGYTF. The chain is built from TRBV30 and TRBJ1-2; perhaps TRBD1 as D (5 bases). Trimming pared 2 bases from V and 5 bases from J, leaving 24 bases between. The V gene's germline CDR1 is GTSNPN and CDR2 SVGIG (reference sequence). The CDR3 totals 17 residues.

The chain couples TRBV5-4 to TRBJ2-2, with TRBD1 matching over 7 bases. With 5 bases clipped from V and 0 bases from J, the junction kept 10 bases outside the gene matches. The CDR3 spans 17 residues. Germline CDR1 is SGHNT and CDR2 is YYREEE (reference sequence). The CDR3 protein is CASSPMTQGANTGELFF. CDR3 coding DNA: TGTGCCAGCAGTCCCATGACGCAGGGGGCGAACACCGGGGAGCTGTTTTTT.

The rearrangement links TRBV19 to TRBJ1-2; D is unresolved. Trimming removed 11 bases from V and 6 bases from J, with 13 bases in between. Germline assignment: CDR1 LNHDA and CDR2 SQIVND (reference sequence). CDR3 length equals 11 residues. The CDR3 sequence is CAGFTTHGYTF. As DNA, the CDR3 is TGTGCCGGGTTTACGACGCATGGCTACACCTTC.

This clone was observed a single time. The chain has TRBV7-8 and TRBJ2-5; D perhaps matches TRBD2 (6 bases). The germline V and J ends were trimmed by 6 bases and 5 bases, with 22 bases remaining between them. Germline V gene data show CDR1 as SGHVS and CDR2 as FQNEAQ. This CDR3 has 16 amino acids. DNA of the CDR3: TGTGCCAGCAGTACTAGCCGGGGTCTGTACCGCGAGACCCAGTACTTC. Its translation: CASSTSRGLYRETQYF.

This sequence joins TRBV29-1 and TRBJ2-2; D ambiguous. This CDR3 is built from 13 residues. The germline gives CDR1 SQVTM, CDR2 ANQGSEA. V was pared by 6 bases and J by 5 bases, with 13 bases between. CDR3 bases: TGCAGCGTGCGTAAACTGGTGACCGGGGAGCTGTTTTTT. It encodes CSVRKLVTGELFF.

This clone was counted between two and nine times. The chain is built from TRBV5-4 and TRBJ1-2; 8 bases are shared with TRBD1. The germline V gene has CDR1 SGHNT and CDR2 YYREEE (reference sequence). V lost 0 bases and J lost 7; bases outside the gene matches: 8. The CDR3 is made up of 15 amino acids. The CDR3 DNA reads as TGTGCCAGCAGCTTGGCTCAGGGGGCGTACTCTGGCTACACCTTC. It encodes CASSLAQGAYSGYTF.

The rearrangement uses TRBV30 and TRBJ2-7; 8 nucleotides line up with TRBD1. The length of the CDR3 is 13 residues. CDR1 is GTSNPN, CDR2 SVGIG, per germline (reference sequence). V was clipped by 4 bases and J by 4 bases; unmatched bases: 6. The CDR3 DNA is TGTGCCTGGAAGGCAGGGGGCAGTTACGAGCAGTACTTC. Translation: CAWKAGGSYEQYF.

The V and J genes are TRBV7-9 and TRBJ2-1; TRBD2 agrees at 11 bases. The CDR3 length is 15 residues. Trimming cost V 5 bases and J 6 bases; bases outside gene matches: 6. Germline V gives CDR1 SEHNR, CDR2 FQNEAQ (reference sequence). The CDR3 sequence: CASSDGTSGFNEQFF. The CDR3 DNA is TGTGCCAGCAGCGACGGGACTAGCGGTTTCAATGAGCAGTTCTTC.

The gene calls are TRBV6-1 and TRBJ2-7; tentatively, D is TRBD2 (5 bases). V lost 5 bases, J lost 4 bases, and 15 bases lay in between. In germline, CDR1 is MNHNS, CDR2 SASEGT. The CDR3 covers 14 residues. DNA for the CDR3: TGTGCCAGCAGTCCCTCCCCTGGCGGGTACGAGCAGTACTTC. It yields the protein CASSPSPGGYEQYF.

This clone appeared a single time. The V gene is TRBV2, the J gene TRBJ2-5, with unresolved D. V lost 2 bases, J lost 3 bases, and 1 base lay in between. This CDR3 region has 11 residues. Germline lookup yields CDR1 SNHLY and CDR2 FYNNEI. The CDR3 protein is CASSEKETQYF. In DNA form, the CDR3 reads TGTGCCAGCAGTGAAAAAGAGACCCAGTACTTC.

In this sample, this clone turned up a few times. This chain connects TRBV5-1 to TRBJ2-3; D is ambiguous. Deletions cut 4 bases from V and 0 bases from J, with 9 bases between. The germline V gene encodes CDR1 SGHRS and CDR2 YFSETQ. There are 14 residues in the CDR3. CDR3 nucleotides: TGCGCCAGCAGCCATGGGCGAAGCACAGATACGCAGTATTTT. It is translated as CASSHGRSTDTQYF.

The rearrangement links TRBV4-2 to TRBJ2-5, with 9 nucleotides matching TRBD2. The trim removed 0 bases at V and 1 base at J, leaving 3 bases unmatched. Germline CDR1 and CDR2: LGHNA and YNFKEQ. The CDR3 is 16 amino acids. The CDR3 spells CASSQDGRGGQETQYF. CDR3 nucleotide sequence: TGTGCCAGCAGCCAAGATGGGCGGGGGGGCCAAGAGACCCAGTACTTC.

Here the CDR3 reads CASRNLAGTSGGELFF. The CDR3, as DNA: TGTGCCAGTAGGAATTTAGCGGGGACGTCGGGCGGGGAGCTGTTTTTT. V gene TRBV19 combines with J gene TRBJ2-2; 8 nucleotides align to TRBD2. From germline, CDR1 is LNHDA and CDR2 SQIVND (reference sequence). The ends lost 6 bases at V and 7 bases at J; junction bases unmatched: 13. This CDR3 comprises 16 residues.

With respect to this clone: Mismatch with germline at one junction end may stem from a read error. The rearrangement links TRBV10-3 to TRBJ1-2, with 8 positions matching TRBD1. CDR3 length equals 15 residues. Germline V gene lookup returns CDR1 ENHRY and CDR2 SYGVKD. The CDR3 loop is CAISGTGLTNYGYTF. The CDR3 region has the DNA TGTGCCATTAGTGGGACAGGACTCACCAACTATGGCTACACCTTC.

This clone turned up a few times. The chain links TRBV4-3 to TRBJ1-2; D is undetermined. The CDR3 has 15 residues. V shed 0 bases and J shed 2 bases, with 10 bases lying between them. The germline CDR1 and CDR2 sequences are LGHNA and YSLEER. CDR3 sequence reads: CASSQDLPLNYGYTF. CDR3 DNA sequence: TGCGCCAGCAGCCAAGATCTCCCCTTAAACTATGGCTACACCTTC.

The chain uses TRBV5-6 and TRBJ1-2, with D hard to call. Trimming shortened V by 3 bases and J by 8 bases, and 14 bases separated the two germline ends. This CDR3 region has 13 residues. The V gene's germline CDR1 is SGHDT and CDR2 YYEEEE. The CDR3 loop reads CASSWGPGPGYTF. Here the CDR3 DNA reads TGTGCCAGCAGCTGGGGTCCTGGACCGGGCTACACCTTC.